This T cell receptor beta chain derives from a study of blood T cell repertoires in COVID-19. Overall study context: Whether acute or convalescent, the COVID-19 samples came from the United States, Italy and Spain. From T cells, B-cell-depleted T cells, or PBMCs came the material, which was cDNA or gDNA.

How the authors handled the data: Reference gene primer amplification yielded estimated nucleated cell counts. Libraries were prepared by immunoSEQ multiplex PCR; TCRdb keeps only in-frame clonotypes and omits some of them. V and J calls and clone size follow that table, whereas D and trimming were derived from the DNA. The sample carries approximately 22,000 clones, roughly four fifths recorded once. CDR1 is SGHVS and CDR2 is FNYEAQ in the germline V gene. Trimming cost V 3 bases and J 5 bases; bases outside gene matches: 3. The CDR3 is 13 residues long. Input material: peripheral blood. The sequence derives from a human donor in a cohort sampled during active or convalescent COVID-19. The rearrangement joins TRBV7-6 to TRBJ1-2; 7 bases line up with TRBD1. The CDR3 DNA follows: TGTGCCAGCAGCTTCCGGGACAGATATGGCTACACCTTC. Translation gives CASSFRDRYGYTF.